The T cell receptor beta chain described here comes from a study of cytomegalovirus exposure and HLA in healthy donors. The CDR3 covers 14 residues. Trimming took off 0 bases at V and 6 bases at J, with 12 bases between the two ends. Per germline, CDR1 GTSNPN and CDR2 SVGIG (reference sequence). The PCR used 60 Vbeta and 13 Jbeta primers. This table comes from immunoSEQ multiplex PCR, and its TCRdb copy is limited to in-frame clones, with some not included. The top ten clones hold 9.5% to 13% of a sample with approximately 210,000 clones, about 85% of them seen once. Findings and caveats of the study: Sequence variants that were highly shared formed a cluster that was likely a sequencing artifact. The study put roughly 160 TCR beta chains on its list as cytomegalovirus-associated.

To note about this clone: Its antigen is not identified.

The sequenced sample was PBMCs. The receptor was derived from a woman aged 45 to 65 in good health and CMV-seropositive. The V call is TRBV30, the J call TRBJ2-1; TRBD2 might be the D (6 bases). The CDR3 reads CAWSVLTSSNEQFF. In DNA, the CDR3 is TGTGCCTGGAGTGTACTAACTAGCAGCAATGAGCAGTTCTTC.